This entry lists 28 T cell receptor beta chains sequenced from one sample in a study of shared clonotypes between healthy human individuals. Here immunoSEQ multiplex PCR was the method, and the copy in TCRdb shows in-frame clones only, minus some. The repertoire has 2 million to 2.5 million clones, nearly 97% of them found once; the top ten carry 0.1% to 0.15%. Sequenced sample: naive CD4+ T cells sorted from blood. Subset meaning: CD45RA+ positively selected. The receptor source for this set is a man aged 18-30 years in good health.

The table lists this clone with a count of one. The gene calls are TRBV6-5 and TRBJ2-7, with 7 bases that match TRBD2. CDR3 length equals 15 residues. Germline V CDR1 and CDR2: MNHEY, SVGAGI. Trimming at V came to 4 bases and at J to 7 bases, leaving 13 bases not matched to a gene. The CDR3 is CASSSWRESAGEQYF. CDR3 nucleotide sequence: TGTGCCAGCAGTTCCTGGCGGGAGAGCGCGGGGGAGCAGTACTTC.

Only one count was recorded for this clone. The chain employs TRBV5-1 and TRBJ1-1; D possibly corresponds to TRBD1 (5 bases). Germline V lookup: CDR1 SGHRS, CDR2 YFSETQ. This CDR3 has 12 residues. Trimming took 5 bases from V and 6 from J, leaving 11 bases between them. For the CDR3, the DNA is TGCGCCAGCAGATTTCTGGGGGCTGAAGCTTTCTTT. This gives the protein CASRFLGAEAFF.

As concerns this clone: Other DNA sequences in this sample translate to the same CDR3. The rearrangement joins TRBV28 to TRBJ1-2; D uncertain. CDR1 is MDHEN and CDR2 is SYDVKM in the germline V gene. This CDR3 comprises 13 residues. V dropped 3 bases and J dropped 4 bases, with 9 bases sitting between them. The CDR3 DNA sequence: TGTGCCAGCAGTTTCGGGCAAGGCTATGGCTACACCTTC. The encoded protein is CASSFGQGYGYTF.

This clone was seen once. The V gene is TRBV10-3, the J gene TRBJ2-3; the D gene is possibly TRBD1 (6 bases). Trimming shortened V by 6 bases and J by 3 bases, and 10 bases separated the two germline ends. CDR1 ENHRY and CDR2 SYGVKD come from the germline V gene. The CDR3 loop spans 13 amino acids. The CDR3 here is CAIRLGGTDTQYF. The CDR3 nucleotides read TGTGCCATCAGGTTAGGGGGAACAGATACGCAGTATTTT.

The chain combines TRBV6-4 with TRBJ1-2; D may be TRBD1 (6 bases). Trimming removed 6 bases at V and 0 bases at J, with 14 bases between. In germline, CDR1 is MRHNA, CDR2 SNTAGT. This CDR3 has 15 amino acids. CDR3 protein: CASRPSGGSNYGYTF. The CDR3 DNA reads as TGTGCCAGCAGGCCCTCGGGGGGCTCTAACTATGGCTACACCTTC.

The chain employs TRBV4-2 and TRBJ2-5; TRBD2 matches at 8 bases. The CDR3 runs 15 residues. Germline loops: CDR1 LGHNA, CDR2 YNFKEQ. After removal of 7 bases from V and 2 bases from J, the junction contained 9 bases not matched to a gene. The chain's CDR3 is CASTPSGGGQETQYF. The CDR3 nucleotides are TGTGCCAGCACCCCAAGCGGGGGAGGACAAGAGACCCAGTACTTC.

The genes are TRBV28 and TRBJ1-2; TRBD1 might be the D (5 bases). The CDR3 consists of 14 residues. Germline CDR1 reads MDHEN; CDR2 reads SYDVKM. Trimming took off 6 bases at V and 4 bases at J, with 15 bases between the two ends. In DNA, the CDR3 is TGTGCCAGCAGAACCGGGGACGTCACCTATGGCTACACCTTC. It encodes CASRTGDVTYGYTF.

The genes are TRBV9 and TRBJ2-3; D is perhaps TRBD2 (5 bases). V was trimmed by 4 bases and J by 2 bases, leaving 14 bases between them. CDR3 size: 15 residues. CDR1 is SGDLS, CDR2 YYNGEE, per germline. CDR3 sequence reads: CASSPNYGVTDTQYF. DNA for the CDR3: TGTGCCAGCAGCCCGAACTACGGGGTCACAGATACGCAGTATTTT.

V and J are TRBV29-1 and TRBJ1-1; the match to TRBD1 covers 7 bases. This CDR3 spans 11 amino acids. Germline CDR1 reads SQVTM; CDR2 reads ANQGSEA. Germline trimming cut 6 bases from V and 6 bases from J; bases unmatched to any gene: 4. The CDR3 DNA reads as TGCAGCGTGAGTGACAGGGCTGAAGCTTTCTTT. It codes for CSVSDRAEAFF.

This clone was recorded once. The sample carries other DNA sequences with the same CDR3. The genes are TRBV7-2 and TRBJ2-2; 8 bases agree with TRBD1. The CDR3 extends over 15 amino acids. CDR1 SGHTA and CDR2 FQGNSA come from the germline V gene. With 1 base clipped from V and 4 bases from J, the junction kept 2 bases outside the gene matches. In nucleotides, the CDR3 is TGTGCCAGCAGCTTAGTGACAGGGGTCACCGGGGAGCTGTTTTTT. Its translation is CASSLVTGVTGELFF.

The CDR3 sequence: CASSENRGGYTF. As DNA, the CDR3 is TGCGCCAGCAGCGAGAACAGGGGAGGCTACACCTTC. The chain links TRBV5-1 to TRBJ1-2, with 7 bases identical to TRBD1. Germline V lookup: CDR1 SGHRS, CDR2 YFSETQ. The CDR3 has 12 residues. V lost 4 bases, J lost 8 bases, and 5 bases stayed unmatched.

J is TRBJ1-2 and V is TRBV18, with D possibly TRBD1 on 5 matching bases. Germline V CDR1 and CDR2: KGHSH, LQKENI. The ends were cut back, 2 bases at V and 3 bases at J, with 16 bases in the middle. CDR3 length equals 16 residues. This chain's CDR3 is CASSPESGGGDYGYTF. The CDR3 coding sequence is TGTGCCAGCTCACCAGAGTCGGGAGGAGGGGACTATGGCTACACCTTC.

The chain uses TRBV2 and TRBJ1-2; perhaps TRBD1 as D (5 bases). Trimming stripped 7 bases from V and 6 bases from J, with 15 bases between. Looked up from germline, CDR1 is SNHLY and CDR2 is FYNNEI. CDR3 length: 13 residues. This CDR3 reads CASTVDRSDGYTF. The CDR3, as DNA: TGTGCCAGCACAGTTGACAGAAGTGATGGCTACACCTTC.

This clone was recorded once. CDR3 sequence: CASRGPTASNSPLHF. CDR3 nucleotide sequence: TGTGCCAGCAGAGGGCCGACAGCCTCTAATTCACCCCTCCACTTT. This rearrangement joins TRBV6-1 to TRBJ1-6; possible D gene TRBD1, 5 bases. Germline CDR1 and CDR2: MNHNS and SASEGT. The CDR3 sequence is 15 residues long. Trimming shortened V by 6 bases and J by 6 bases, and 15 bases separated the two germline ends.

Regarding this clone: The identical CDR3 is also encoded by other nucleotide sequences in the sample. The J gene is TRBJ2-5, the V gene TRBV18; possibly TRBD1 or TRBD2 for D (6 bases each). This CDR3 region has 14 residues. Germline loops: CDR1 KGHSH, CDR2 LQKENI. V lost 2 bases and J 4 bases, leaving 11 bases between the germline ends. The CDR3 sequence is CASSPRGARETQYF. CDR3 DNA sequence: TGTGCCAGCTCACCAAGGGGGGCGAGAGAGACCCAGTACTTC.

This sequence joins TRBV11-2 and TRBJ2-2; 8 bases fit TRBD1. The CDR3 is made up of 15 amino acids. The J segment lost 5 bases and the V segment lost 5 bases, leaving 7 bases of the junction unmatched. Germline CDR1 reads SGHAT; CDR2 reads FQNNGV. This CDR3 is CASSPRRGLTGELFF. The DNA of the CDR3 is TGTGCCAGCAGCCCCCGCAGGGGGCTTACCGGGGAGCTGTTTTTT.

The rearrangement uses TRBV28 and TRBJ1-5, with TRBD1 as a possible D gene (6 bases). Germline CDR1 and CDR2: MDHEN and SYDVKM. The V and J ends lost 6 bases and 4 bases respectively, with 19 bases between them. The length of the CDR3 is 16 residues. CDR3 DNA sequence: TGTGCCAGCAGCCCCGAGACCAGGGGTGGTAATCAGCCCCAGCATTTT. It yields the protein CASSPETRGGNQPQHF.

This chain joins TRBV4-2 and TRBJ1-6, with D possibly matching TRBD1 (5 bases). Trimming removed 0 bases at V and 11 bases at J, with 20 bases between. CDR3 length equals 17 residues. Per the germline V gene, CDR1 is LGHNA and CDR2 is YNFKEQ. DNA of the CDR3: TGTGCCAGCAGCCAAGATCATAGGACATCAGAAATTACACCCCTCCACTTT. Encoded protein: CASSQDHRTSEITPLHF.

The chain links TRBV21-1 to TRBJ1-2. TRBV21-1 represents a pseudogene. This CDR3 spans 12 amino acids. The chain's CDR3 is CASSTGTDGYTF. CDR3 in DNA: TGTGCCAGCAGCACCGGGACGGATGGCTACACCTTC.

V usage is TRBV11-2 and J usage is TRBJ1-5; weak D call: TRBD1 (6 bases). Germline lookup yields CDR1 SGHAT and CDR2 FQNNGV. This CDR3 has 15 amino acids. V was cut by 0 bases and J by 5 bases, with 11 bases left in between. The DNA for the CDR3 is TGTGCCAGCAGCTTAGATTTCAGGGGCTATCAGCCCCAGCATTTT. Translation: CASSLDFRGYQPQHF.

The CDR3 loop reads CASSQRQGAKNSPLHF. The CDR3 DNA is TGCGCCAGCAGCCAACGACAGGGGGCAAAGAATTCACCCCTCCACTTT. This sequence joins TRBV4-3 and TRBJ1-6, with TRBD1 matching over 10 bases. The V gene end was trimmed by 2 bases and the J gene end by 7 bases; junction bases not matched to a gene: 5. The CDR3 runs 16 residues. Germline lookup yields CDR1 LGHNA and CDR2 YSLEER.

The chain employs TRBV5-1 and TRBJ2-7, with D perhaps matching TRBD1 or TRBD2 (5 bases each). The CDR3 sequence is 15 residues long. Germline values: CDR1 SGHRS, CDR2 YFSETQ. The V and J ends lost 1 base and 2 bases respectively, with 13 bases between them. Here the CDR3 DNA reads TGCGCCAGCAGCTTGACGCTCGGGGCAACCTACGAGCAGTACTTC. This codes for CASSLTLGATYEQYF.

The chain carries TRBV2 and TRBJ2-2, with D perhaps matching TRBD2 (5 bases). CDR3 length: 15 amino acids. The ends were cut back, 7 bases at V and 0 bases at J, with 12 bases in the middle. Germline CDR1 SNHLY, CDR2 FYNNEI. The DNA of the CDR3 is TGTGCCAGCATTAGGACTCTCGCGAACACCGGGGAGCTGTTTTTT. It is translated as CASIRTLANTGELFF.

V gene TRBV7-9 combines with J gene TRBJ2-7; a possible D gene is TRBD2 (7 bases). V was shortened by 2 bases and J by 0 bases, with 14 bases between the two germline ends. The CDR3 spans 16 residues. The germline V gene has CDR1 SEHNR and CDR2 FQNEAQ (reference sequence). The CDR3 sequence: CASSLRAGQNSYEQYF. CDR3 in DNA: TGTGCCAGCAGCTTACGAGCGGGACAAAACTCCTACGAGCAGTACTTC.

Concerning this clone: Other DNA sequences of this sample code for an identical CDR3. The chain recombines TRBV5-1 with TRBJ2-3; D is perhaps TRBD2 (6 bases). V dropped 1 base and J dropped 4 bases, with 13 bases sitting between them. The CDR3 loop spans 15 amino acids. Germline lookup yields CDR1 SGHRS and CDR2 YFSETQ. The CDR3 bases are TGCGCCAGCAGCTTGATCGGGAGAGGAGCAGATACGCAGTATTTT. As protein: CASSLIGRGADTQYF. Full variable domain (outside the CDR3, taken from reference TRBV5-1 and TRBJ2-3): KAGVTQTPRYLIKTRGQQVTLSCSPISGHRSVSWYQQTPGQGLQFLFEYFSETQRNKGNFPGRFSGRQFSNSRSEMNVSTLELGDSALYLCASSLIGRGADTQYFGPGTRLTVL.

The chain recombines TRBV11-2 with TRBJ2-1; D unresolved. Per the germline V gene, CDR1 is SGHAT and CDR2 is FQNNGV. The ends were cut back, 1 base at V and 9 bases at J, with 4 bases in the middle. CDR3 size: 11 residues. CDR3 DNA sequence: TGTGCCAGCAGCTTAGTCGCTGAGCAGTTCTTC. It is translated as CASSLVAEQFF.

This clone has just one count. This rearrangement joins TRBV2 to TRBJ1-6; D unresolved. There are 14 residues in the CDR3. The germline CDR1 and CDR2 sequences are SNHLY and FYNNEI. The V end was cut by 5 bases, the J end by 5 bases, with 10 bases between. This chain's CDR3 is CASSNGRDNSPLHF. In nucleotides, the CDR3 is TGTGCCAGCAGTAACGGACGGGATAATTCACCCCTCCACTTT.

V is TRBV10-2 and J is TRBJ2-7; the D call may be TRBD1 or TRBD2 (5 bases each). CDR3 length: 15 residues. The V gene's germline CDR1 is WSHSY and CDR2 SAAADI. Trimming pared 4 bases from V and 3 bases from J, leaving 16 bases between. CDR3 DNA sequence: TGCGCCAGCAGTGTGACGGGGCTGCTCTTCTACGAGCAGTACTTC. It codes for CASSVTGLLFYEQYF.